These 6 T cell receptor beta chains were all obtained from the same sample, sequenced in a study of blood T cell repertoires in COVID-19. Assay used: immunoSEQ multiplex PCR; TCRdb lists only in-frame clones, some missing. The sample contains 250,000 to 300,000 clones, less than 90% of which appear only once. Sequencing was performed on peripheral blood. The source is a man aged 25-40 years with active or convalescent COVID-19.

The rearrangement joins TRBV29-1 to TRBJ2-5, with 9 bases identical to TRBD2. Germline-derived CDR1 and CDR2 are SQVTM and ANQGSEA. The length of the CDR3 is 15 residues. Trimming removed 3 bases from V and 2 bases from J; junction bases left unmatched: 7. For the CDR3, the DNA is TGCAGCGTTGATACTTTGGCGGGGGGGCAAGAGACCCAGTACTTC. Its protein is CSVDTLAGGQETQYF.

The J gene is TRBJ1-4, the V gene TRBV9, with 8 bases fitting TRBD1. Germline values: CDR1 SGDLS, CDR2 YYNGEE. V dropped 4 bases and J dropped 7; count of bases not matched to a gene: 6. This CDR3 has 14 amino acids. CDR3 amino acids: CASSSTGGSEKLFF. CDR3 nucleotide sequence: TGTGCCAGCAGCTCTACAGGGGGGAGTGAAAAACTGTTTTTT.

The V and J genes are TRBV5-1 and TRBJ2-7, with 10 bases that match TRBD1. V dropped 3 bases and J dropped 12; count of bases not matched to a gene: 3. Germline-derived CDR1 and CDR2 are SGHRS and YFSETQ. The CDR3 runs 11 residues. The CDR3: CASSSGTGAYF. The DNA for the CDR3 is TGCGCCAGCAGCTCCGGGACAGGGGCGTACTTC.

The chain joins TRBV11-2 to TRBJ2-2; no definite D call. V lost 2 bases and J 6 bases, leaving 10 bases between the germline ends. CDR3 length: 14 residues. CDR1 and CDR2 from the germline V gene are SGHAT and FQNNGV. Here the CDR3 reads CASSLLLGPGELFF. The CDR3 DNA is TGTGCCAGCAGCTTATTACTTGGGCCCGGGGAGCTGTTTTTT.

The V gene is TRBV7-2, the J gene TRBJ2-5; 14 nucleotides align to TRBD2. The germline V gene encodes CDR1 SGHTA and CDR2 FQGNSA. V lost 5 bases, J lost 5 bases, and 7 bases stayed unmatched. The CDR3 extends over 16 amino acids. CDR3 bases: TGTGCCAGCAGCCCTACCGGGACTAGCGGGGGTGAGACCCAGTACTTC. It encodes CASSPTGTSGGETQYF.

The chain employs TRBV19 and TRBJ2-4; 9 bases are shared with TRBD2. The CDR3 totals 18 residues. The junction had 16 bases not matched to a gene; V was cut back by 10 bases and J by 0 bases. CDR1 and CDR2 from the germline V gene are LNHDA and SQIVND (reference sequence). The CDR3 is CATTTGTSRGIAKNIQYF. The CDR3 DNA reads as TGTGCCACCACTACCGGGACTAGCAGGGGCATAGCCAAAAACATTCAGTACTTC.